The clone carrying this TCR beta chain has only one observation. What it recognizes is unknown. The data were produced by immunoSEQ multiplex PCR, yet TCRdb's version contains in-frame clones alone and is incomplete. The repertoire holds roughly 9,200 clones, with 40% as singletons. The CDR3 extends over 16 amino acids. With 0 bases removed from V and 7 bases from J, the gap between germline ends came to 17 bases. Germline V lookup: CDR1 SGDLS, CDR2 YYNGEE. This sample was included in a study of siplizumab effects on memory and regulatory T cells. Overall study results and limits: The mean Treg-derived percentage of mappable alloreactive CD4+ clones was roughly 69% with siplizumab compared with about 30% in controls.

The cells of the mixed lymphocyte reaction underwent a roughly 6-day coculture at 37°C. CFSE was used to stain responder PBMCs and Violet Dye to stain stimulator PBMCs, which were then pooled 1:1. V gene TRBV9 combines with J gene TRBJ2-1; a weak D match, TRBD1 (5 bases). The specimen was CFSE-low (dividing) CD4+ T cells sorted from an allogeneic mixed lymphocyte reaction. The receptor was derived from a human donor in good health; the cells came from an allogeneic mixed lymphocyte reaction. Here the CDR3 DNA reads TGTGCCAGCAGCGTAGGACCAGGGCATACGGGTAATGAGCAGTTCTTC. Translated: CASSVGPGHTGNEQFF.